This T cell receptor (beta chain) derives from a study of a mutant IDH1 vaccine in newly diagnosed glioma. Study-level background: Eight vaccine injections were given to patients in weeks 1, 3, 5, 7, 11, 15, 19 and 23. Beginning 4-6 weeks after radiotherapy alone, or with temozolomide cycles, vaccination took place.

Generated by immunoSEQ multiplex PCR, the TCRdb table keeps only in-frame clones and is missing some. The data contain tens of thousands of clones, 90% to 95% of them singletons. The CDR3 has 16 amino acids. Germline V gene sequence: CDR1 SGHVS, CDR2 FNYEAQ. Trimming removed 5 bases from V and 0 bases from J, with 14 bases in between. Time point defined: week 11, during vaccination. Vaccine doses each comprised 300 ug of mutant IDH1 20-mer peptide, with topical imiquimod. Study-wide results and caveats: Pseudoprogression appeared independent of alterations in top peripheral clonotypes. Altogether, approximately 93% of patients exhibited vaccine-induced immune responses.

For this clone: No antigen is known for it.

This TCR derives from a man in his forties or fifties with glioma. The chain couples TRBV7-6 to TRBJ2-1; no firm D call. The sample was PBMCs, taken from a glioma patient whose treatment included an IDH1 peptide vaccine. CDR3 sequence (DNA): TGTGCCAGCAGCCTACTAATGGGTAGCTCCTACAATGAGCAGTTCTTC. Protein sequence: CASSLLMGSSYNEQFF.